This TCR beta chain was obtained from a study of CD8 T cells in ankylosing spondylitis (dated by TCRdb to about 2017). A note on the overall study: To find TCR variants linked to disease, the study profiled T cell receptor beta repertoires in ankylosing spondylitis patients and healthy donors. In total, the full study cohort was made up of roughly 110 healthy donors and 20 to 25 ankylosing spondylitis patients. Samples of peripheral blood were taken, and for ankylosing spondylitis patients, synovial fluid was collected as well. What the authors observed across the whole study: The disease-linked clones were reported to be significantly enriched in matched synovial fluid samples from ankylosing spondylitis patients. Some of the motif variants had been reported before in the synovial fluid and blood of reactive arthritis patients, a finding that suggests common disease-initiation mechanisms. The disease-linked clones showed a CD8+ phenotype and occurred at relatively low frequencies in peripheral blood. Blood from ankylosing spondylitis patients appeared to be characterized by a TCR beta motif composed of eight or nine highly homologous amino acid variants.

In the case of this clonotype: No cognate antigen has been identified for it. No base-level quality is on record; no much larger clone is a single base apart.

The germline V gene yields SGDLS for CDR1 and YYNGEE for CDR2. From the cysteine through the phenylalanine, the CDR3 covers 18 amino acids. The read is trimmed to its CDR3 DNA, 54 bases read in frame from base 1. V ends up 3 bases short and J 0 bases short, with an unmatched junction base count of 5. The reads were generated on an Illumina HiSeq 2500. Quantitative 5'-RACE with molecular barcodes was used to prepare TCR beta libraries. As for how the authors treated the data: To identify disease-linked TCR variants, a new computational method was used, one built on a probabilistic model of VDJ rearrangement. Clones were called with MiXCR by TCRdb after fastp trimmed the public reads at Q25, and only in-frame beta chains were retained. All rows with the same CDR3 protein become a single entry with the most common DNA and genes. The V and J calls follow TCRdb's processing rather than the paper's. In all, the sample holds more than 35,000 distinct CDR3 sequences, and 2.5% to 3% of those were seen once. Of the sample, approximately 4.2% falls within the top ten clones.

The chain employs TRBV9 and TRBJ2-6; 11 middle bases align to TRBD2. Sample: blood, either unsorted or a sorted T cell fraction (not recorded which). This TCR was recovered from a male donor with ankylosing spondylitis or in good health (not recorded which). The CDR3 region reads CASSAGLAGSSGANVLTF. In nucleotides, the sequence is TGTGCCAGCAGCGCCGGACTAGCGGGTAGCTCTGGGGCCAACGTCCTGACTTTC.